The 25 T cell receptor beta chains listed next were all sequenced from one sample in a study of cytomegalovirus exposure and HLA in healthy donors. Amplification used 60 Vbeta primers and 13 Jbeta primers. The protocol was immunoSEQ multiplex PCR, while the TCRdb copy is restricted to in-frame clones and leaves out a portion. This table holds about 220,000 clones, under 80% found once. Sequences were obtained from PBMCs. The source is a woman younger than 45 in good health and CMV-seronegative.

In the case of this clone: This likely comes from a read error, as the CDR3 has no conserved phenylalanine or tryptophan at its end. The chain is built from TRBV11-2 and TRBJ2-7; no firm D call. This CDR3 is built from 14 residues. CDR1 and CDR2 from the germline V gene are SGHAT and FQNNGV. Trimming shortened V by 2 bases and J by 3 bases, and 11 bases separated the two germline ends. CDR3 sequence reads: CASSLSASIYEQYS. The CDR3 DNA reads TGTGCCAGCAGCTTAAGCGCGAGCATCTACGAGCAGTACTCC.

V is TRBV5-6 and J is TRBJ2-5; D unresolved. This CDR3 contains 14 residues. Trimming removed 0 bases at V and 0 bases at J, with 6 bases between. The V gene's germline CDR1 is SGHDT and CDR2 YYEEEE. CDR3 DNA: TGTGCCAGCAGCTTGGTTCCTGACCAAGAGACCCAGTACTTC. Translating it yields CASSLVPDQETQYF.

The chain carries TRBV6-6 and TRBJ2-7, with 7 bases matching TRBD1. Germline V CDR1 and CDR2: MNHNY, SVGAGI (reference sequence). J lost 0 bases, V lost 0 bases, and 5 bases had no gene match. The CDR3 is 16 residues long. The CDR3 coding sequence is TGTGCCAGCAGTTACTCACAGGGGTCGGGCTCCTACGAGCAGTACTTC. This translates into CASSYSQGSGSYEQYF.

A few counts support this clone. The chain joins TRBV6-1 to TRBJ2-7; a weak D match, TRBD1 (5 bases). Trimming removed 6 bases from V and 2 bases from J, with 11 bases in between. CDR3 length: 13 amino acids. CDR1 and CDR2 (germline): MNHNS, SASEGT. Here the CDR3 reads CASRSYRPYEQYF. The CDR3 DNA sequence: TGTGCCAGCAGGAGCTACAGGCCCTACGAGCAGTACTTC.

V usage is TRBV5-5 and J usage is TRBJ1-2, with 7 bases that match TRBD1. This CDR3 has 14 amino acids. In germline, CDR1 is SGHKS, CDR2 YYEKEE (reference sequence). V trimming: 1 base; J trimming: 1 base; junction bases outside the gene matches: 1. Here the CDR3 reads CASSLWDSNYGYTF. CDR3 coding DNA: TGTGCCAGCAGCTTGTGGGACAGTAACTATGGCTACACCTTC.

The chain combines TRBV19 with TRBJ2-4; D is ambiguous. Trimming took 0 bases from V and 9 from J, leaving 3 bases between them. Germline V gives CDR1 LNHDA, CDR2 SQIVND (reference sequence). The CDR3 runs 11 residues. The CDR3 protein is CASSIDRIQYF. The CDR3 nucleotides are TGTGCCAGTAGTATAGATCGCATTCAGTACTTC. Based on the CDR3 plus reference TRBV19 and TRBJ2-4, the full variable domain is DGGITQSPKYLFRKEGQNVTLSCEQNLNHDAMYWYRQDPGQGLRLIYYSQIVNDFQKGDIAEGYSVSREKKESFPLTVTSAQKNPTAFYLCASSIDRIQYFGAGTRLSVL.

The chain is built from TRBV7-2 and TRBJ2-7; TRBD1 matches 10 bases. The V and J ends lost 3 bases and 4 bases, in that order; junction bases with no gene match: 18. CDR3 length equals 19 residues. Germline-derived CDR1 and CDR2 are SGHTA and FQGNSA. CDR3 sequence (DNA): TGTGCCAGCAGCTTCCGATCAGATCTTGACAGGGGGCGTTTTTACGAGCAGTACTTC. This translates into CASSFRSDLDRGRFYEQYF.

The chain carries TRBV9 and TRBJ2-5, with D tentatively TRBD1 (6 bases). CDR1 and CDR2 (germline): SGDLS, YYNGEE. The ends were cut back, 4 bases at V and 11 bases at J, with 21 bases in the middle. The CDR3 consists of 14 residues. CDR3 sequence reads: CASSLWAGDEEQYF. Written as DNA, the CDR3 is TGTGCCAGCAGCCTTTGGGCAGGGGACGAAGAGCAGTACTTC.

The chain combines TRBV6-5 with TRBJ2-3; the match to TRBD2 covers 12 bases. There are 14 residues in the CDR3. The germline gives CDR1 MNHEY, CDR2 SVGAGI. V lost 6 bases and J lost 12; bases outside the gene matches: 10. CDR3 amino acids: CASSWTSGTSLQYF. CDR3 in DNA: TGTGCCAGCAGCTGGACTAGCGGGACCAGCCTACAGTATTTT.

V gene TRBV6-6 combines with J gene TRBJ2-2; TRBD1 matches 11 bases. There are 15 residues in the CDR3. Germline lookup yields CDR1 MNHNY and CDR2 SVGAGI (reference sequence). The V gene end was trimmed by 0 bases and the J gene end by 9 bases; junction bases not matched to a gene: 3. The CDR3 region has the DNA TGTGCCAGCAGTTACTCCGGACAGGGGGCGCGGGAGCTGTTTTTT. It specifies CASSYSGQGARELFF.

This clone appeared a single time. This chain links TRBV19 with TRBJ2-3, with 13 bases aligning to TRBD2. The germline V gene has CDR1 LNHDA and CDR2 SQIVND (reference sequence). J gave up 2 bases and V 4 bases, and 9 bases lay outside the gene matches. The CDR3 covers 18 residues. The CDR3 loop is CASSRGLAGEPNTDTQYF. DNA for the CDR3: TGTGCCAGTAGTAGAGGACTAGCGGGAGAGCCTAACACAGATACGCAGTATTTT.

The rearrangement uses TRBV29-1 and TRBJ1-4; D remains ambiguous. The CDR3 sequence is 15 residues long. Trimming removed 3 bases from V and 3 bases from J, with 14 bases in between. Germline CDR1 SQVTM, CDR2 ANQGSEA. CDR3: CSVEEGGLPNEKLFF. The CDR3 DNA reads TGCAGCGTTGAGGAAGGTGGACTGCCTAATGAAAAACTGTTTTTT.

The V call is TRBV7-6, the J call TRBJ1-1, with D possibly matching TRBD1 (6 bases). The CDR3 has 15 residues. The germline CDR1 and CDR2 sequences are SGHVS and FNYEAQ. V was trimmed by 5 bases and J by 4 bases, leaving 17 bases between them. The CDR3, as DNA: TGTGCCAGCAGCCCTAGTCGGGGGGCTCCCACTGAAGCTTTCTTT. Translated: CASSPSRGAPTEAFF.

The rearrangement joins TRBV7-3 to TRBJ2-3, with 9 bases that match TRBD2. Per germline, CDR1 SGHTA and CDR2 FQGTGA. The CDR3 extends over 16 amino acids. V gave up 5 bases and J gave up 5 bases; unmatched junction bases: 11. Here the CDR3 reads CASSPMGTAGGDTQYF. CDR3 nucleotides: TGTGCCAGCAGCCCCATGGGGACAGCGGGAGGAGATACGCAGTATTTT.

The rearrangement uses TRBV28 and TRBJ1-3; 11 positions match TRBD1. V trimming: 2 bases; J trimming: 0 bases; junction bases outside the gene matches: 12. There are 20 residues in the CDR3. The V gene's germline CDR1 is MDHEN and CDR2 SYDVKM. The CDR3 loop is CASSLGPRTGGFYSGNTIYF. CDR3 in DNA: TGTGCCAGCAGTTTAGGGCCCCGGACAGGGGGCTTCTACTCTGGAAACACCATATATTTT.

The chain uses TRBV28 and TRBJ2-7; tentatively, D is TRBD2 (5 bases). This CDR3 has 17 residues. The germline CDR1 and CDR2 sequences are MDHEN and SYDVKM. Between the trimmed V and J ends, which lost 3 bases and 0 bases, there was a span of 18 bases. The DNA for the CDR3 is TGTGCCAGCAGTTTCAAGGTCGGAGGCAGGAGCTCCTACGAGCAGTACTTC. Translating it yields CASSFKVGGRSSYEQYF.

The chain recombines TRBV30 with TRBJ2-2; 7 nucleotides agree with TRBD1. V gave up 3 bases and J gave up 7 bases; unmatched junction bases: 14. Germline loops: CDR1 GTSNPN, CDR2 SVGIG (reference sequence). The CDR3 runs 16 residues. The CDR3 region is CAWRPNRGAYFGELFF. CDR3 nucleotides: TGTGCCTGGAGACCTAACAGGGGCGCGTACTTCGGGGAGCTGTTTTTT.

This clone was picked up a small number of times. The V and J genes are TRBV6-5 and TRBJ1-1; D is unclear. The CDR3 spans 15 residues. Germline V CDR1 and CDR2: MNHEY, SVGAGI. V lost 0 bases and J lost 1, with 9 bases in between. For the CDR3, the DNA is TGTGCCAGCAGTTACTCGTTGGCACAGAACACTGAAGCTTTCTTT. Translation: CASSYSLAQNTEAFF.

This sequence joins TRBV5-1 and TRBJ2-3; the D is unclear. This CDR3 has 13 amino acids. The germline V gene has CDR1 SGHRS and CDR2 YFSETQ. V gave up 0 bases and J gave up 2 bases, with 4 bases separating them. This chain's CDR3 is CASSLVATDTQYF. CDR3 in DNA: TGCGCCAGCAGCTTGGTGGCCACAGATACGCAGTATTTT. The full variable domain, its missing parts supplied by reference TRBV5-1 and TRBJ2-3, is KAGVTQTPRYLIKTRGQQVTLSCSPISGHRSVSWYQQTPGQGLQFLFEYFSETQRNKGNFPGRFSGRQFSNSRSEMNVSTLELGDSALYLCASSLVATDTQYFGPGTRLTVL.

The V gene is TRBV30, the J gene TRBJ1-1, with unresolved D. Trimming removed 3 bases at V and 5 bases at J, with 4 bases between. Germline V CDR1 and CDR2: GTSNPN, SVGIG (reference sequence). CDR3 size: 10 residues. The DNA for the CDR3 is TGTGCCTGGAGGGAGACTGAAGCTTTCTTT. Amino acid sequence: CAWRETEAFF.

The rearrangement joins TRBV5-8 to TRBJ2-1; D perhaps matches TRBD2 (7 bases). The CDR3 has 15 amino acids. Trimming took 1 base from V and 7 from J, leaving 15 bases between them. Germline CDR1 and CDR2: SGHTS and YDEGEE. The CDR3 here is CASSLWREGGNEQFF. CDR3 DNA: TGTGCCAGCAGCTTGTGGAGGGAGGGGGGGAATGAGCAGTTCTTC.

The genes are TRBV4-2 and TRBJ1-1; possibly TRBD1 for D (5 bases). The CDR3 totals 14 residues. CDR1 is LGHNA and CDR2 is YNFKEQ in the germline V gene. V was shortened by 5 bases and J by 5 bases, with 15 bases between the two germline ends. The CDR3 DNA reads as TGTGCCAGCAGCTTTGGCCAGGGCGAAACTGAAGCTTTCTTT. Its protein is CASSFGQGETEAFF.

CDR3 in amino acids: CASSSRGRVNEQFF. CDR3 DNA: TGTGCCAGCAGTTCCCGTGGGAGGGTAAATGAGCAGTTCTTC. This chain uses TRBV5-6 with TRBJ2-1, with 7 nucleotides matching TRBD2. Germline V gene sequence: CDR1 SGHDT, CDR2 YYEEEE. This CDR3 comprises 14 residues. V gave up 5 bases and J gave up 7 bases; unmatched junction bases: 9.

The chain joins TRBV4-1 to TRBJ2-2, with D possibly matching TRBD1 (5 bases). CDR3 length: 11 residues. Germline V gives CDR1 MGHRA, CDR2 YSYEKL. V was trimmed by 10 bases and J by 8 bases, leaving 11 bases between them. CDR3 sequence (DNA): TGCGCCACCCAGGGTTTGGGGGAGCTGTTTTTT. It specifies CATQGLGELFF.

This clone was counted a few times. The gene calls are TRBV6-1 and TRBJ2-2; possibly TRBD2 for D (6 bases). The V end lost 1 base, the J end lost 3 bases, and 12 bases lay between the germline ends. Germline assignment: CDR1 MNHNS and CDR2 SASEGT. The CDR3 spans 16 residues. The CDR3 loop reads CASSEVGAGDTGELFF. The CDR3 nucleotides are TGTGCCAGCAGTGAAGTAGGAGCGGGTGACACCGGGGAGCTGTTTTTT.